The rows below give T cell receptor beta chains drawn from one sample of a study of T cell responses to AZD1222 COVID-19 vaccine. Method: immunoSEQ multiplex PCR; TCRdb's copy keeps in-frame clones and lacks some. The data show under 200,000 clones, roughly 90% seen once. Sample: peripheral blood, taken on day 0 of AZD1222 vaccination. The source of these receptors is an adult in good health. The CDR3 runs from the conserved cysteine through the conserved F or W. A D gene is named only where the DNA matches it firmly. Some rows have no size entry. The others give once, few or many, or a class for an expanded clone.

CDR3: CASSPGSALGGYTF
DNA: TGTGCCAGCAGCCCCGGGTCGGCGTTGGGGGGCTACACCTTC
D: .
J: TRBJ1-2
size: .
V: TRBV5-5

CDR3: CSVAAPNQPQHF
DNA: TGCAGCGTTGCGGCCCCTAATCAGCCCCAGCATTTT
D: .
J: TRBJ1-5
size: .
V: TRBV29-1

CDR3: CASSPPGTGPTEAFF
DNA: TGTGCCAGCAGCCCACCCGGGACAGGACCTACTGAAGCTTTCTTT
D: TRBD1
J: TRBJ1-1
size: .
V: TRBV7-9

CDR3: CASSGLPNNEQFF
DNA: TGTGCCAGCTCGGGACTCCCAAACAATGAGCAGTTCTTC
D: .
J: TRBJ2-1
size: .
V: TRBV27

CDR3: CASSLSGWQYF
DNA: TGTGCCAGCAGTTTATCCGGATGGCAGTACTTC
D: .
J: TRBJ2-7
size: .
V: TRBV28

CDR3: CASSRRRGNYQPQHF
DNA: TGTGCCAGCAGTCGTCGACGGGGGAATTATCAGCCCCAGCATTTT
D: .
J: TRBJ1-5
size: .
V: TRBV6-5

CDR3: CASSLGGAAEQFF
DNA: TGTGCCAGCAGCTTAGGTGGGGCGGCTGAGCAGTTCTTC
D: .
J: TRBJ2-1
size: .
V: TRBV7-2

CDR3: CASSPGTLSSYEQYF
DNA: TGTGCCAGCAGTCCCGGGACTCTAAGCTCCTACGAGCAGTACTTC
D: .
J: TRBJ2-7
size: .
V: TRBV7-3

CDR3: CASSQGMGRRRPYEQYF
DNA: TGTGCCAGCAGCCAAGGGATGGGACGGCGGCGCCCCTACGAGCAGTACTTC
D: .
J: TRBJ2-7
size: .
V: TRBV4-2

CDR3: CATRTSGIHEQYF
DNA: TGTGCCACCCGGACTAGCGGGATCCACGAGCAGTACTTC
D: TRBD2
J: TRBJ2-7
size: .
V: TRBV10-3

CDR3: CASSFPGYEQYF
DNA: TGTGCCAGCAGCTTCCCGGGCTACGAGCAGTACTTC
D: .
J: TRBJ2-7
size: .
V: TRBV5-4

CDR3: CASSYSGWTIDQPQHF
DNA: TGTGCCAGCAGTTACTCTGGTTGGACCATTGACCAGCCCCAGCATTTT
D: .
J: TRBJ1-5
size: .
V: TRBV6-5

CDR3: CSVLGRLGDTEAFF
DNA: TGCAGTGTCCTCGGCCGGCTTGGGGACACTGAAGCTTTCTTT
D: .
J: TRBJ1-1
size: .
V: TRBV29-1

CDR3: CASSEYVLAGEYNEQFF
DNA: TGTGCCAGCAGTGAATATGTCCTAGCGGGAGAGTACAATGAGCAGTTCTTC
D: TRBD2
J: TRBJ2-1
size: once
V: TRBV25-1

CDR3: CASSPGVAPGANVLTF
DNA: TGTGCCAGCAGCCCCGGTGTGGCACCTGGGGCCAACGTCCTGACTTTC
D: .
J: TRBJ2-6
size: .
V: TRBV9